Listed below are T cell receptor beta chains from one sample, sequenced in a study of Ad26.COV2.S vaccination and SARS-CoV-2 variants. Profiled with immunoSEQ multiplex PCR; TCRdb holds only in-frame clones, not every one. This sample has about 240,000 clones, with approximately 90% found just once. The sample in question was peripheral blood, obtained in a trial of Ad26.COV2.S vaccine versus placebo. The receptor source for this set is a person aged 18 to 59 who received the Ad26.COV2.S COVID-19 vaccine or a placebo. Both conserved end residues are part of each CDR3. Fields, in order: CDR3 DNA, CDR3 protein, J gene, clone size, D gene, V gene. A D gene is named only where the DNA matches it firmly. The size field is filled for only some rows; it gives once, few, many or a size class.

cdr3_nt: TGTGCCAGCAGCCCCGGGGGAAGCAATCAGCCCCAGCATTTT; cdr3_aa: CASSPGGSNQPQHF; j_call: TRBJ1-5; clone_size: NA; d_call: NA; v_call: TRBV28
cdr3_nt: TGTGCCTGGAAGGAACAGGGGGCTAACTATGGCTACACCTTC; cdr3_aa: CAWKEQGANYGYTF; j_call: TRBJ1-2; clone_size: NA; d_call: TRBD1; v_call: TRBV30
cdr3_nt: TGTGCCAGCAGCTTAGGACAGAAAGAGACCCAGTACTTC; cdr3_aa: CASSLGQKETQYF; j_call: TRBJ2-5; clone_size: NA; d_call: NA; v_call: TRBV7-9
cdr3_nt: TGTGCCAGCAGCCAAAACGTTGGGACTAGCGCTCCTTACGAGCAGTACTTC; cdr3_aa: CASSQNVGTSAPYEQYF; j_call: TRBJ2-7; clone_size: NA; d_call: TRBD2; v_call: TRBV4-2
cdr3_nt: TGCAGCGTTGAGGACAGGGTCGGTAATGGCTACACCTTC; cdr3_aa: CSVEDRVGNGYTF; j_call: TRBJ1-2; clone_size: NA; d_call: TRBD1; v_call: TRBV29-1
cdr3_nt: TGCAGCGTTGAACCCGCCGGGGGCTACACCTTC; cdr3_aa: CSVEPAGGYTF; j_call: TRBJ1-2; clone_size: NA; d_call: NA; v_call: TRBV29-1
cdr3_nt: TGTGCCACCAGCAGCGCAGGGCCGGAGGGCTACACCTTC; cdr3_aa: CATSSAGPEGYTF; j_call: TRBJ1-2; clone_size: NA; d_call: NA; v_call: TRBV15
cdr3_nt: TGTGCCAGCAGTGCGACGGGTAATAGCAATCAGCCCCAGCATTTT; cdr3_aa: CASSATGNSNQPQHF; j_call: TRBJ1-5; clone_size: NA; d_call: NA; v_call: TRBV2
cdr3_nt: TGCGCCAGCAGCTTGGACTGGGGACAGGGCTACGAGCAGTACTTC; cdr3_aa: CASSLDWGQGYEQYF; j_call: TRBJ2-7; clone_size: NA; d_call: TRBD1; v_call: TRBV5-1
cdr3_nt: TGTGCCAGCAGTGAATTCACACAGTTCTCTGGAAACACCATATATTTT; cdr3_aa: CASSEFTQFSGNTIYF; j_call: TRBJ1-3; clone_size: NA; d_call: NA; v_call: TRBV25-1
cdr3_nt: TGTGCCAGCAGTTTCCCGGGAGCCTACGAGCAGTACTTC; cdr3_aa: CASSFPGAYEQYF; j_call: TRBJ2-7; clone_size: few; d_call: NA; v_call: TRBV27
cdr3_nt: TGCGCCAGCAGCTTGCGGGGTACCGAAGAGACCCAGTACTTC; cdr3_aa: CASSLRGTEETQYF; j_call: TRBJ2-5; clone_size: NA; d_call: NA; v_call: TRBV5-1
cdr3_nt: TGCGCCAGCAGCTTGGCCTTCGGGGTAGTGGGCACTGAAGCTTTCTTT; cdr3_aa: CASSLAFGVVGTEAFF; j_call: TRBJ1-1; clone_size: NA; d_call: NA; v_call: TRBV5-1
cdr3_nt: TGTGCCAGCAGACGCCGCCTACTAAAGAGCTCCTATAATTCACCCCTCCACTTT; cdr3_aa: CASRRRLLKSSYNSPLHF; j_call: TRBJ1-6; clone_size: once; d_call: NA; v_call: TRBV28
cdr3_nt: TGTGCCTGGAGGGCAAACAACGGCGGTCAGCCCCAGCATTTT; cdr3_aa: CAWRANNGGQPQHF; j_call: TRBJ1-5; clone_size: once; d_call: NA; v_call: TRBV30
cdr3_nt: TGTGCCAGCAGCGTGGGACAGGAAAATTCACCCCTCCACTTT; cdr3_aa: CASSVGQENSPLHF; j_call: TRBJ1-6; clone_size: once; d_call: TRBD1; v_call: TRBV9
cdr3_nt: TGTGCCAGCAGTTCAGGGTCGGGTGGCTACACCTTC; cdr3_aa: CASSSGSGGYTF; j_call: TRBJ1-2; clone_size: NA; d_call: NA; v_call: TRBV6-6
cdr3_nt: TGCAGCGTACGGGGTAGCTCCTACGAGCAGTACTTC; cdr3_aa: CSVRGSSYEQYF; j_call: TRBJ2-7; clone_size: NA; d_call: NA; v_call: TRBV29-1
cdr3_nt: TGTGCCAGCAGCGTAGCAGGGGGCGACTATGGCTACACCTTC; cdr3_aa: CASSVAGGDYGYTF; j_call: TRBJ1-2; clone_size: NA; d_call: TRBD1; v_call: TRBV9
cdr3_nt: TGTGCCAGCAGCGAGGGGACGCCGCGGGAGACCCAGTACTTC; cdr3_aa: CASSEGTPRETQYF; j_call: TRBJ2-5; clone_size: NA; d_call: NA; v_call: TRBV7-2
cdr3_nt: TGTGCCAGCACCCTAGGTGCCTTGGGAGCCAACGTCCTGACTTTC; cdr3_aa: CASTLGALGANVLTF; j_call: TRBJ2-6; clone_size: NA; d_call: NA; v_call: TRBV9
cdr3_nt: TGTGCCAGTAGCCGCGAGACTAGCGGGAGATTGACAGATACGCAGTATTTT; cdr3_aa: CASSRETSGRLTDTQYF; j_call: TRBJ2-3; clone_size: once; d_call: TRBD2; v_call: TRBV19
cdr3_nt: TGTGCCAGCAGCTGGAACAGGAGTCCACAAGAGACCCAGTACTTC; cdr3_aa: CASSWNRSPQETQYF; j_call: TRBJ2-5; clone_size: NA; d_call: NA; v_call: TRBV7-8
cdr3_nt: TGTGCCAGTAGCACAGGGAGGCGTCAGAACACTGAAGCTTTCTTT; cdr3_aa: CASSTGRRQNTEAFF; j_call: TRBJ1-1; clone_size: NA; d_call: NA; v_call: TRBV19
cdr3_nt: TGTGCCAGTAGTATGGGCCAGGGGGAAACGGAGACCCAGTACTTC; cdr3_aa: CASSMGQGETETQYF; j_call: TRBJ2-5; clone_size: once; d_call: TRBD1; v_call: TRBV19